The source of this T cell receptor (beta chain) is a study of identical twins (dated by TCRdb to the mid-2010s). Regarding the research as a whole: TCR alpha and beta repertoires from monozygotic twins, unrelated adults of various ages and cord blood were deep-sequenced to test whether fetal clonotypes persist. To rule out contamination, the twin experiments were replicated at different times with different library preparation protocols.

Including cysteine and phenylalanine, the CDR3 has 18 amino acids. Only the CDR3 region is kept as DNA, spanning 54 bases read in frame from base 1. The germline V gene (reference sequence) sets CDR1 to LGHDT and CDR2 to YNNKEL. Trimming accounts for 4 bases at V and 1 base at J, while the number of junction bases matched to no gene is 10. The library was obtained by 5' RACE. The sequencing machine was an Illumina HiSeq 2000. A universal primer binding site was added through template switching, and the final cDNA carried a unique molecular identifier so that TCR cDNA molecules could be counted accurately. First-strand cDNA for TCR alpha and beta chains was synthesized from specific primers in the conserved constant-segment region. To control for contamination, every cDNA library was double barcoded, receiving both a SMART-Mk sample barcode and Illumina barcodes. TruSeq adapter sequences along with Illumina sample barcodes were introduced in two successive PCR steps. Sequencing of the TCR alpha and beta cDNA libraries was done on the Illumina HiSeq platform using custom primers. The study's processing was this. MiGEC was used to process raw reads and extract unique molecular identifiers, and MiXCR was used to find CDR3 positions. For each individual, recombination models were inferred using an EM algorithm with the repgenHMM and IGoR tools. The analysis of shared clonotypes was done with the tcR package in R, with sharing normalized by the product of cloneset sizes. To study raw recombination without the effects of thymic and clonal selection, out-of-frame nonproductive sequences were analyzed. TCRdb itself trimmed the public reads at Q25 with fastp, ran MiXCR and retained productive beta chains. Entries that share a CDR3 protein sequence are merged under the most common genes and DNA. TCRdb, rather than the study authors, made the V and J calls. This sample has roughly 1,500,000 distinct CDR3 sequences in its table, and roughly a third of those were observed once. The ten largest clones take up 0.25% to 0.3% of the sample.

Every donor was a healthy Caucasian. As regards this clonotype: It has no known antigen specificity. It has no much larger one-base neighbor in the sample; base qualities were not kept.

Findings and caveats that apply to the study as a whole: In monozygotic twins, recombination models systematically underestimated out-of-frame TCR alpha sharing, but the models matched the sharing seen between unrelated individuals. Invariant T cells such as MAIT and iNKT could partly confound zero-insertion analyses, although diverse VJ usage argued against such confounding for most clonotypes. Compared with coincidental sharing between unrelated individuals, out-of-frame TCR alpha sequences shared between twins showed an excess of sequences with low generation probability. Conclusions relied on cross-sectional statistical analysis, since the same donors could not be followed over many years. The excess sharing between twins in beta out-of-frame sequences was weaker because fewer shared sequences reduced the signal-to-noise ratio. Fewer insertions were carried by abundant cord blood beta clonotypes, a similar but weaker trend appeared in young adult naive repertoires, and no such trend appeared in memory repertoires.

This TCR derives from a newborn girl in good health. This chain is built from TRBV3-1 and TRBJ2-4; a stretch of 10 junction bases matches TRBD2. Sample: cord blood. Here is the DNA: TGTGCCAGCAGCCCAAGGCCTAGCGGGAGTGGCGCCAAAAACATTCAGTACTTC. It is translated as CASSPRPSGSGAKNIQYF.